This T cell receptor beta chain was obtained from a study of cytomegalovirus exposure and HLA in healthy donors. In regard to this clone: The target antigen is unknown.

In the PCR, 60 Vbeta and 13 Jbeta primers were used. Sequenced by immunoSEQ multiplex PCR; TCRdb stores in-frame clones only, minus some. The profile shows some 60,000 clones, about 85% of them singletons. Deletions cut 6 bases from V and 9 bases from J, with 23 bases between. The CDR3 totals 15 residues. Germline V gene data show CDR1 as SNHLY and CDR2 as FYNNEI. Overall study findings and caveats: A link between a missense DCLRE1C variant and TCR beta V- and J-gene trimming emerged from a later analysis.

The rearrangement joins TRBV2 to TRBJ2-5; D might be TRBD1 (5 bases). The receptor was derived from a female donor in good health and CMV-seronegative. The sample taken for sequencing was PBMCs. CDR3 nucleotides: TGTGCCAGCAGCCTGCAAAAGACAGTTTTTTCGGCCCAGTACTTC. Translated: CASSLQKTVFSAQYF.